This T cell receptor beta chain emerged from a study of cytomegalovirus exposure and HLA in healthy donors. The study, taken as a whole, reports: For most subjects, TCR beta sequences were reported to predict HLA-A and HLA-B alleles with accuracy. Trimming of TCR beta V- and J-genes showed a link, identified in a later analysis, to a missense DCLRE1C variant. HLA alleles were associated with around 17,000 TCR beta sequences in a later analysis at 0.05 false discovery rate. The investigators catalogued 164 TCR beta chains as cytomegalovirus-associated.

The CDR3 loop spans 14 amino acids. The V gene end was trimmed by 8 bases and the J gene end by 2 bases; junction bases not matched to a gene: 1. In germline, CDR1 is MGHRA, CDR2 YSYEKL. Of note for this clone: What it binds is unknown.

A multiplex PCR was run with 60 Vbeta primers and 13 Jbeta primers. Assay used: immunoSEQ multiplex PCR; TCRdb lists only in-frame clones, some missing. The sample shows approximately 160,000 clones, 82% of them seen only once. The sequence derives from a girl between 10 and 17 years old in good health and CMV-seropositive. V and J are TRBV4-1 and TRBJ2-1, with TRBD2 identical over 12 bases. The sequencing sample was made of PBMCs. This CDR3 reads CASLAGGAYNEQFF. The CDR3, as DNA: TGCGCCAGCCTAGCGGGAGGGGCCTACAATGAGCAGTTCTTC.